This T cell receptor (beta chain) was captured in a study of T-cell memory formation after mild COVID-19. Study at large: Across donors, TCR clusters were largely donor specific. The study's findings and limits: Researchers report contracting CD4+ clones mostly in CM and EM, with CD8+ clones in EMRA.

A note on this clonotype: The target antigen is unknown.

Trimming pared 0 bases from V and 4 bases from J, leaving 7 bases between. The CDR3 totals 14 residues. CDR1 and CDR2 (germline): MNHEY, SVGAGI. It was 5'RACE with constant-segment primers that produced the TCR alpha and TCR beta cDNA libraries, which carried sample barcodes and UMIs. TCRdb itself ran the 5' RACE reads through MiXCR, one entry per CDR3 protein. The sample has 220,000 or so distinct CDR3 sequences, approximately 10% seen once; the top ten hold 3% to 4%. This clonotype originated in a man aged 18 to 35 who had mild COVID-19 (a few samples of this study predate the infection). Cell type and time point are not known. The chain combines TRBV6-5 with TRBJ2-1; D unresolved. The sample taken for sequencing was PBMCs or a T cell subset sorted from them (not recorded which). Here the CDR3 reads CASSYSGGYNEQFF. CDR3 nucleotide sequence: TGTGCCAGCAGTTACTCAGGCGGATACAATGAGCAGTTCTTC.